The entry that follows covers one TCR beta chain sequence. The data stem from a study of T cell responses to AZD1222 COVID-19 vaccine. Produced via immunoSEQ multiplex PCR; TCRdb's table is partial and in-frame only. Among approximately 100,000 clones listed, around nine tenths were seen once. V lost 3 bases and J lost 4, with 12 bases in between. The CDR3 has 14 amino acids. Germline lookup yields CDR1 SGHTA and CDR2 FQGNSA. This material consisted of peripheral blood, taken on day 0 of AZD1222 vaccination. The chain links TRBV7-2 to TRBJ1-1; TRBD1 is a possible D gene (5 bases). The clonotype comes from an adult in good health. The chain's CDR3 is CASSFQGSGTEAFF. The CDR3 DNA is TGTGCCAGCAGCTTTCAGGGATCAGGCACTGAAGCTTTCTTT.